This note documents a single T cell receptor beta chain sequence. Its antigen remains undetermined. Base qualities are not provided; no much larger clone lies one nucleotide away. Libraries were prepared through 5' RACE. Sequenced using a NextSeq 500. To correct for sequencing error and PCR bias, the TCR library protocol tagged individual cDNA molecules with unique molecular identifiers. Both TCR alpha and beta chains were sequenced, and tight co-correlation was observed between alpha and beta sequence abundances in each sample. The published analysis was carried out like this. V gene, J gene and CDR3 annotation of TCR sequences was performed with Decombinator V4. TCRs were defined as expanded if a significant change between any two time points was detected under a Poisson model with p below 0.0001. TCR abundances were normalised to the total number of TCRs sequenced per sample and expressed as counts per million. MAIT TCRs were defined by TRAV1-2 paired with TRAJ12, TRAJ20 or TRAJ33, and iNKT TCRs by TRAV10 paired with TRAJ18. VDJdb, accessed 1 November 2021, was searched for CMV, EBV and SARS-CoV-2 annotated TCRs, with TCRs annotated for multiple antigens excluded. Using fastp trimming at Q25 and MiXCR clonotype assembly, TCRdb reanalyzed the public sequencing data and kept in-frame beta chains. Each record represents a unique CDR3 protein, reported with the most common genes and DNA among its rows. For this entry, the V and J calls and clone size follow TCRdb and not the study's own pipeline. The sample data list about 55,000 distinct CDR3 sequences, and under 8% of these were observed just once. Jointly, the top ten make up 5.5% to 7.5% of the sample.

This specimen comes from a study of early T cells in non-severe SARS-CoV-2 infection listed by TCRdb under 2021. In terms of the full investigation: TCR sequencing used bulk RNA from unsorted whole blood, so alpha and beta chains could not be paired. The full study reports these points: Matching against VDJdb was skewed toward anti-spike CD8 responses, likely underestimated virus-specific expansions, and missed private and CD4 specificities.

Set within a cohort of healthcare workers in London, UK, this nested case-control study involved weekly PCR testing of nasopharyngeal swabs along with blood sampling. Healthcare workers were recruited between 23 and 31 March 2020, during the week of the UK lockdown, and were followed weekly for up to roughly 15 weeks. CDR1 LGHDT and CDR2 YNNKEL are derived from the germline V gene (reference sequence). The V end loses 3 bases and the J end loses 12 bases, and a stretch of 11 bases separates them. Including cysteine and phenylalanine, the CDR3 has 11 amino acids. The retained sequence is limited to the CDR3, 33 bases, with the frame set at the first base.

This sample comprised whole blood, obtained at baseline. The rearranged segments are TRBV3-1 and TRBJ1-1; the D gene remains uncertain. This receptor was identified in an adult who was a healthcare worker with PCR-confirmed SARS-CoV-2 infection or an uninfected control (not recorded which). The DNA sequence is TGTGCCAGCAGCCAGAGCTTTATGACTTTCTTT. This sequence encodes CASSQSFMTFF.